This T cell receptor (beta chain) was captured in a study of cytomegalovirus exposure and HLA in healthy donors. Study context: Sequencing of 150 million to 200 million T cells in an earlier analysis found more than 100 million unique TCR beta sequences. Whole-study findings and limits: Usually a TCR sequence was rare, but some public TCRs were found in many donors.

As to this clone: Its antigen is still unknown.

It was with 60 Vbeta and 13 Jbeta primers that the PCR ran. Data came from immunoSEQ multiplex PCR; TCRdb stores just in-frame clones and leaves some out. The table lists approximately 80,000 clones, about 77% of them singletons. Germline loops: CDR1 SEHNR, CDR2 FQNEAQ (reference sequence). V dropped 1 base and J dropped 6 bases, with 10 bases sitting between them. This CDR3 is built from 14 residues. The sequence was collected from a male donor in good health and CMV-seropositive. Input material: PBMCs. The rearrangement uses TRBV7-9 and TRBJ1-5; D remains ambiguous. CDR3 nucleotides: TGTGCCAGCAGCTTAGATTCGGGTGTTCAGCCCCAGCATTTT. Amino acids: CASSLDSGVQPQHF.